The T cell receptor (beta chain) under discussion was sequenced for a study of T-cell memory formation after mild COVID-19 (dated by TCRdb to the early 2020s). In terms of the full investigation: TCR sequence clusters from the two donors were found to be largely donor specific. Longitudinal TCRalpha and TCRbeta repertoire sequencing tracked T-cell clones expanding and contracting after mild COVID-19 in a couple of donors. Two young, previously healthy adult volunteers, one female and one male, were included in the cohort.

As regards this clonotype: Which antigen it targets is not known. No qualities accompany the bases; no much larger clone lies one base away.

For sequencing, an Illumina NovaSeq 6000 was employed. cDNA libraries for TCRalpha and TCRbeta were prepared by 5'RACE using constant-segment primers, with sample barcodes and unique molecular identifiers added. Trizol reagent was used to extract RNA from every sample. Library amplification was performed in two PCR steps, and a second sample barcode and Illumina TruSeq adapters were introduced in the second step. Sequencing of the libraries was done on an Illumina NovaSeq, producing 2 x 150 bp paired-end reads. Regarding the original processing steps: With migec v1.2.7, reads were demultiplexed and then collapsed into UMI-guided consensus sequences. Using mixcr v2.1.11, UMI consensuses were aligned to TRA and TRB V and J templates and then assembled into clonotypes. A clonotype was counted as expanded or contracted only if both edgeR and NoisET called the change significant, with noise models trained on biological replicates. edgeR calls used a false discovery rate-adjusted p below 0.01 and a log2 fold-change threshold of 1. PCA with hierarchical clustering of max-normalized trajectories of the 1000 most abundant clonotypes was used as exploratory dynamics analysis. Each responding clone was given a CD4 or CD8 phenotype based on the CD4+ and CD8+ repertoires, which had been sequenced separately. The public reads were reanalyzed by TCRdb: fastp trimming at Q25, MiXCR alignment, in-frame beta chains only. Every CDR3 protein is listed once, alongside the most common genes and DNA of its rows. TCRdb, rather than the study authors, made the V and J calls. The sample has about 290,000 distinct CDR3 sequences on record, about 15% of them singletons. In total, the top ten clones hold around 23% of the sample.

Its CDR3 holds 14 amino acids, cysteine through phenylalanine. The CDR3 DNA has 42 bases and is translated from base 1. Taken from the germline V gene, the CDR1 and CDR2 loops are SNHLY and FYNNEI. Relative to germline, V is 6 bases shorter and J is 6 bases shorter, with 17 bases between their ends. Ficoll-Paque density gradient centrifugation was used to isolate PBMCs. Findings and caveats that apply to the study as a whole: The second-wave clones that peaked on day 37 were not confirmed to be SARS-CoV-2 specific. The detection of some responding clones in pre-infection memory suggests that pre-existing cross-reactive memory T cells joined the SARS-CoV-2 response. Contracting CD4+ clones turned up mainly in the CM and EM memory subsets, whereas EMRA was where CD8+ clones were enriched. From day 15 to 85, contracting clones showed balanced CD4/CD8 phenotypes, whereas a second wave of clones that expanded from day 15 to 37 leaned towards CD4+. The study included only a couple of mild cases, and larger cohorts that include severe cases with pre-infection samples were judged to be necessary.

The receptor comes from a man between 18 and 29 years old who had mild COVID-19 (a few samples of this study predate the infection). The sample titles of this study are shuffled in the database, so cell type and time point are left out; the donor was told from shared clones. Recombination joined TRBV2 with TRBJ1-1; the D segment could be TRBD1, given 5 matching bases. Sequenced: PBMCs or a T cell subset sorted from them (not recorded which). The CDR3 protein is CASRYPGRRPEAFF. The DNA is TGTGCCAGCAGATACCCGGGGCGGAGACCTGAAGCTTTCTTT.